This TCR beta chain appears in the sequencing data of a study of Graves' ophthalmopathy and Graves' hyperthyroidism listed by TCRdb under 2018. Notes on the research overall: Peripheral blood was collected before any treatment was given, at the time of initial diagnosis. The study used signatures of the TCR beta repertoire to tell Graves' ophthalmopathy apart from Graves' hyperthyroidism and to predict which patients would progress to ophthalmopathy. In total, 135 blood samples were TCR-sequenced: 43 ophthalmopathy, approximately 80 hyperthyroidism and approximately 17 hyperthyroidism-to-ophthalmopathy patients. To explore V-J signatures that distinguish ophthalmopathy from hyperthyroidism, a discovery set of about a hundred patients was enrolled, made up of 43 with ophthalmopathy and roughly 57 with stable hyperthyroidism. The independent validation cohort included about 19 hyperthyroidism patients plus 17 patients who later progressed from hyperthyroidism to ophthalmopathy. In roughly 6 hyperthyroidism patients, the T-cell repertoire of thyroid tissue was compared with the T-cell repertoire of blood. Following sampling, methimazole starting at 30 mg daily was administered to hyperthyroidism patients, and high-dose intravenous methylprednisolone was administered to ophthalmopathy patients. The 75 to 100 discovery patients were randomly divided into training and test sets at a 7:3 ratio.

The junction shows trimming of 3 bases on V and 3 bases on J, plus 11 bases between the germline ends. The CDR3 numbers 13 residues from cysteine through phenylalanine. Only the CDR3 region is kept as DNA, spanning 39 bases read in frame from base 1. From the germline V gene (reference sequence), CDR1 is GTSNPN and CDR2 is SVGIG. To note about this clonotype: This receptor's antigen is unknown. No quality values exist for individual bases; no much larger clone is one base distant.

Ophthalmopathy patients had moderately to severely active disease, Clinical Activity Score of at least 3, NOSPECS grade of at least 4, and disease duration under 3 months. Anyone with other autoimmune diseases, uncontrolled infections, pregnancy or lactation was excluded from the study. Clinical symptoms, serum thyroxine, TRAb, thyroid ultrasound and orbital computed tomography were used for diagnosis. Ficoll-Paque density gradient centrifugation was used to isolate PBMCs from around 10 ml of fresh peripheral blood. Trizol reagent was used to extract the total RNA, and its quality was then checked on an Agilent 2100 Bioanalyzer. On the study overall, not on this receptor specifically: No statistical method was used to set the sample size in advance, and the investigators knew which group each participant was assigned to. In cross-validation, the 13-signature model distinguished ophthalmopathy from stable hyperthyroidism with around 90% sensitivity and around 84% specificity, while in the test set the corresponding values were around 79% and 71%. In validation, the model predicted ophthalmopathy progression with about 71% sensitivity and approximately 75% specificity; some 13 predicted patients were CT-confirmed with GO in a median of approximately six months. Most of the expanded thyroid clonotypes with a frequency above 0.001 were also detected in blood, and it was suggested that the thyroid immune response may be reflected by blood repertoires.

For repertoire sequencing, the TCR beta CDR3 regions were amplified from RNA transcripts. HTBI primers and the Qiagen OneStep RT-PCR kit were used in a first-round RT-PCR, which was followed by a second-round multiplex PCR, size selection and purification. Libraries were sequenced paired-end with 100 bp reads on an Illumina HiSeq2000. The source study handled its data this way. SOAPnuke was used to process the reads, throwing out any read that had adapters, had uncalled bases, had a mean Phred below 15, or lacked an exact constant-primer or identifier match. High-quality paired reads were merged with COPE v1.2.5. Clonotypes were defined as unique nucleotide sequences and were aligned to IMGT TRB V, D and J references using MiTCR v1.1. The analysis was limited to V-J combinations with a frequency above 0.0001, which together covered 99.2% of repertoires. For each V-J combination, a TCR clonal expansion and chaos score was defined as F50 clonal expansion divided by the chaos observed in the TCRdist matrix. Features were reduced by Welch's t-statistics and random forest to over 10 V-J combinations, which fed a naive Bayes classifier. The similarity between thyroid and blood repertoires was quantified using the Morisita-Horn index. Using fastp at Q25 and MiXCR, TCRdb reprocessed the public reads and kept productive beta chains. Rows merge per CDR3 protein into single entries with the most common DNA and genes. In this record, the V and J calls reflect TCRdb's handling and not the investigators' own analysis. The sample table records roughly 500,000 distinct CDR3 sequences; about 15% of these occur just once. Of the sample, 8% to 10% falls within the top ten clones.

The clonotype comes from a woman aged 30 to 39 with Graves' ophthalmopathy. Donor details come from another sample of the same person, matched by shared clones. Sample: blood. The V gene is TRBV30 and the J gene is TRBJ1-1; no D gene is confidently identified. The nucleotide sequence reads TGTGCCTGGAGGCTGAGGGATGACACTGAAGCTTTCTTT. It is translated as CAWRLRDDTEAFF.